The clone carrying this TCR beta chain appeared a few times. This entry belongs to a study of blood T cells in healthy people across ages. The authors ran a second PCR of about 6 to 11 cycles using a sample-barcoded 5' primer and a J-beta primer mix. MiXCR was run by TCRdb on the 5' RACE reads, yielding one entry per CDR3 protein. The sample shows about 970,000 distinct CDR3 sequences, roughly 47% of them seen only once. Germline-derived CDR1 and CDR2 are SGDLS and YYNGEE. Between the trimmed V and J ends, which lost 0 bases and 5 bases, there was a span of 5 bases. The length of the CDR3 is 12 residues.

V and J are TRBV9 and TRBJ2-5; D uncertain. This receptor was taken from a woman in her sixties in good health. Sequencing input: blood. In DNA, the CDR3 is TGTGCCAGCAGCGTAGAAGGGGAGACCCAGTACTTC. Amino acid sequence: CASSVEGETQYF.